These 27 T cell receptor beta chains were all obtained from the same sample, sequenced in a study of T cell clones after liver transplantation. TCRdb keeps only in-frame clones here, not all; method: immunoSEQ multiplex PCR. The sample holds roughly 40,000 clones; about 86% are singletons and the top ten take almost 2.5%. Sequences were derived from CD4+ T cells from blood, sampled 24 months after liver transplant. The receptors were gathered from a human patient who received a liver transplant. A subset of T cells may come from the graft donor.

CDR3 DNA sequence: TGCGCCAGCAGCGGACAGGGGGACGAGCAGTACTTC. Protein: CASSGQGDEQYF. The chain uses TRBV5-1 and TRBJ2-7; 10 nucleotides align to TRBD1. The ends lost 4 bases at V and 5 bases at J; junction bases unmatched: 0. The germline V gene has CDR1 SGHRS and CDR2 YFSETQ. The CDR3 length is 12 residues. The full variable domain, its missing parts supplied by reference TRBV5-1 and TRBJ2-7, is KAGVTQTPRYLIKTRGQQVTLSCSPISGHRSVSWYQQTPGQGLQFLFEYFSETQRNKGNFPGRFSGRQFSNSRSEMNVSTLELGDSALYLCASSGQGDEQYFGPGTRLTVT.

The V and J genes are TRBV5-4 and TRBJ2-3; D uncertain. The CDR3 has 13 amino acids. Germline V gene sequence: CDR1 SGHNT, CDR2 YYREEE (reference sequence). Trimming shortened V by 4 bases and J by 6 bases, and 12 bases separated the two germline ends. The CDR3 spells CASSMEYSDTQYF. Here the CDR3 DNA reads TGTGCCAGCAGCATGGAGTACTCGGATACGCAGTATTTT. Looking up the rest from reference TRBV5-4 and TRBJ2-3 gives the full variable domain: ETGVTQSPTHLIKTRGQQVTLRCSSQSGHNTVSWYQQALGQGPQFIFQYYREEENGRGNFPPRFSGLQFPNYSSELNVNALELDDSALYLCASSMEYSDTQYFGPGTRLTVL.

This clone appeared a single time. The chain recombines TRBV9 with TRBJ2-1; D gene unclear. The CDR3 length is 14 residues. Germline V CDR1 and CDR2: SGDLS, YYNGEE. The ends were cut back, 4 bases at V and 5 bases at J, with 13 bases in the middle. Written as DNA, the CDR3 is TGTGCCAGCAGCTACGGACCCGCTAACAATGAGCAGTTCTTC. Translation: CASSYGPANNEQFF.

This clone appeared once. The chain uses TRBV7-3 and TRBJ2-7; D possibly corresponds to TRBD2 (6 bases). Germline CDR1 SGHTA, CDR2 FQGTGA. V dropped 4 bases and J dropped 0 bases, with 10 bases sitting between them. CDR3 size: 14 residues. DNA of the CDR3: TGTGCCAGCAGCTCCCTCGGGAGCTCCTACGAGCAGTACTTC. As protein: CASSSLGSSYEQYF.

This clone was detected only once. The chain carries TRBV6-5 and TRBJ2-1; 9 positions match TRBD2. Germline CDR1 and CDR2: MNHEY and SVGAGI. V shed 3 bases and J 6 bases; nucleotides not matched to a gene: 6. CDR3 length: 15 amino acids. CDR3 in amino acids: CASSYLGTSLNEQFF. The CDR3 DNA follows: TGTGCCAGCAGTTATCTCGGGACTAGCCTCAATGAGCAGTTCTTC.

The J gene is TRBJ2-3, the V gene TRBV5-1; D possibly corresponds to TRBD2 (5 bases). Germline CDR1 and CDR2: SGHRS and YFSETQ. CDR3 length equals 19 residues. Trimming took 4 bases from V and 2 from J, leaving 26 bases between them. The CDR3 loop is CASSPHGNAHSAATDTQYF. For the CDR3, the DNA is TGCGCCAGCAGCCCGCATGGAAACGCTCATAGCGCCGCCACAGATACGCAGTATTTT.

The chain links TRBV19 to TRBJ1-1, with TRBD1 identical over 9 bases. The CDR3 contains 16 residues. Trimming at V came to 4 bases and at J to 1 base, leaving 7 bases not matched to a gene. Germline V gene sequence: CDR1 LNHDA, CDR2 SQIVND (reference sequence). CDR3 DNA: TGTGCCAGTAGTAGGTCCCCACAGGGGGCGAACACTGAAGCTTTCTTT. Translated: CASSRSPQGANTEAFF.

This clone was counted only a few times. For the CDR3, the DNA is TGTGCCAGCAGACCAGGGGGTCAGAACACTGAAGCTTTCTTT. Its protein is CASRPGGQNTEAFF. V usage is TRBV6-6 and J usage is TRBJ1-1; 7 nucleotides align to TRBD1. Germline lookup yields CDR1 MNHNY and CDR2 SVGAGI (reference sequence). This CDR3 contains 14 residues. J gave up 1 base and V 6 bases, and 5 bases lay outside the gene matches.

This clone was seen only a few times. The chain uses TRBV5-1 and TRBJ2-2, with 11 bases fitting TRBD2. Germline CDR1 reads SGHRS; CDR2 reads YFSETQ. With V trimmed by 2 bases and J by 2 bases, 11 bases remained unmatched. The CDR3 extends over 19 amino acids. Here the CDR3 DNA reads TGCGCCAGCAGCTTCACTAGCGGGAGCCCTCTACTAAACACCGGGGAGCTGTTTTTT. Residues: CASSFTSGSPLLNTGELFF.

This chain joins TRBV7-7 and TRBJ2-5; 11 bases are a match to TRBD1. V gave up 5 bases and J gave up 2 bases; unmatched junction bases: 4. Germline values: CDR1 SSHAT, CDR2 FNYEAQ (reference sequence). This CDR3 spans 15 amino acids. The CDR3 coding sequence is TGTGCCAGCAGCCCTGGGACAGGGGGACAAGAGACCCAGTACTTC. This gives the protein CASSPGTGGQETQYF.

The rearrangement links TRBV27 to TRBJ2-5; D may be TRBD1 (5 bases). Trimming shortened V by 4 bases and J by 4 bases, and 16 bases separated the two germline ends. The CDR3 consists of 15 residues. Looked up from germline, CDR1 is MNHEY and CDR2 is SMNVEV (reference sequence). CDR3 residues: CASSSLGAPRETQYF. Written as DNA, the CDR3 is TGTGCCAGCAGTTCTTTAGGGGCCCCCCGAGAGACCCAGTACTTC.

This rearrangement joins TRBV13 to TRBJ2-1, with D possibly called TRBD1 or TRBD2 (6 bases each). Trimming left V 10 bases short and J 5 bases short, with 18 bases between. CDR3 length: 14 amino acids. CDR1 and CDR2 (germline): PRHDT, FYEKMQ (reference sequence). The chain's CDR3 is CATSGRGRNNEQFF. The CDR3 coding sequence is TGTGCCACCTCGGGACGGGGGCGGAACAATGAGCAGTTCTTC.

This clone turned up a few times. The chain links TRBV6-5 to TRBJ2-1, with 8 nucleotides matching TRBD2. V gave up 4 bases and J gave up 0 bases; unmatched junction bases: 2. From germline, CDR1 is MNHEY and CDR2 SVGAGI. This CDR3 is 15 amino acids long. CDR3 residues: CASSWSGGSYNEQFF. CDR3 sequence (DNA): TGTGCCAGCAGTTGGAGCGGGGGCTCCTACAATGAGCAGTTCTTC.

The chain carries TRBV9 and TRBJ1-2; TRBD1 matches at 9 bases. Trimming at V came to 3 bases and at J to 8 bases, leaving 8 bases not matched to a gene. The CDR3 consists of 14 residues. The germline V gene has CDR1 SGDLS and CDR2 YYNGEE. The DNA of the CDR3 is TGTGCCAGCAGCGCGGGACAGGGAGCGATCGGCTACACCTTC. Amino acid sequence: CASSAGQGAIGYTF.

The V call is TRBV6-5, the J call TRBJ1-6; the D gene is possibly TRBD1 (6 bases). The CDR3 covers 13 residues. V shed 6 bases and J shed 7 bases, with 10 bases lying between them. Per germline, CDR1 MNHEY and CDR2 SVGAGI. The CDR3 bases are TGTGCCAGCAGGGGGGCCCAGAATTCACCCCTCCACTTT. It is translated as CASRGAQNSPLHF.

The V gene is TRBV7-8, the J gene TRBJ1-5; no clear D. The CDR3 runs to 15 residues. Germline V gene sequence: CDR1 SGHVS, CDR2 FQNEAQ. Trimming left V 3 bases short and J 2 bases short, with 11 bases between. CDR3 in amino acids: CASSFTGGGNQPQHF. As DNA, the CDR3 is TGTGCCAGCAGCTTCACGGGAGGCGGCAATCAGCCCCAGCATTTT.

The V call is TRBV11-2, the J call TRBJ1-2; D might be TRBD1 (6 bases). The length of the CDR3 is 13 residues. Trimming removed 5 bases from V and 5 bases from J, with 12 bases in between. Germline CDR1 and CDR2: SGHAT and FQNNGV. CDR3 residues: CASSLSQGYGYTF. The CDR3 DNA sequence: TGTGCCAGCAGCCTATCACAGGGATATGGCTACACCTTC. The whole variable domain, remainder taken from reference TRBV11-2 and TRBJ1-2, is EAGVAQSPRYKIIEKRQSVAFWCNPISGHATLYWYQQILGQGPKLLIQFQNNGVVDDSQLPKDRFSAERLKGVDSTLKIQPAKLEDSAVYLCASSLSQGYGYTFGSGTRLTVV.

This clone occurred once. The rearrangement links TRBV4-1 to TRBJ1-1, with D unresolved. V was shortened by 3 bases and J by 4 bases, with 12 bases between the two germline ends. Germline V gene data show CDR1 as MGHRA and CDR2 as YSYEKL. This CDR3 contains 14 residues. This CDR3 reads CASSQRGFFTEAFF. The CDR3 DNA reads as TGCGCCAGCAGCCAGAGAGGGTTTTTCACTGAAGCTTTCTTT.

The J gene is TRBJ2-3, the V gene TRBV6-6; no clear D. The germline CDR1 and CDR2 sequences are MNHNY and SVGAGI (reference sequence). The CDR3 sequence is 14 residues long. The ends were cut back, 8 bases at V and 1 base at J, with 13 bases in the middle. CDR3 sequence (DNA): TGTGCCAGCTTATCTAGAGGACGCACAGATACGCAGTATTTT. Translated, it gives CASLSRGRTDTQYF.

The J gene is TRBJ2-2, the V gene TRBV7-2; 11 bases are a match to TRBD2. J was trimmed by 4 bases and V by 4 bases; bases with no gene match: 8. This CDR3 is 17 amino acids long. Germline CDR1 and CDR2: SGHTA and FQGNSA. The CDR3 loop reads CASSSSGGWMGTGELFF. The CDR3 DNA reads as TGTGCCAGCAGCTCTAGCGGGGGGTGGATGGGCACCGGGGAGCTGTTTTTT.

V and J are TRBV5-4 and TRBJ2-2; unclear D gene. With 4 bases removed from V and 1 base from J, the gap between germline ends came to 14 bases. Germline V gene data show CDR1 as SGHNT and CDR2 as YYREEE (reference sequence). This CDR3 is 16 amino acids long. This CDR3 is CASSKDRTQNTGELFF. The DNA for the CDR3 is TGTGCCAGCAGCAAGGACCGCACCCAGAACACCGGGGAGCTGTTTTTT.

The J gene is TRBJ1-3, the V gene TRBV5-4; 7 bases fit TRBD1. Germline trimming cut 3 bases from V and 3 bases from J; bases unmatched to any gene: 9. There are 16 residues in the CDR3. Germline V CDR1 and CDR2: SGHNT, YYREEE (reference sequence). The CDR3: CASSSPGRGLGNTIYF. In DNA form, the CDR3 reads TGTGCCAGCAGCTCTCCGGGGAGGGGGCTTGGAAACACCATATATTTT.

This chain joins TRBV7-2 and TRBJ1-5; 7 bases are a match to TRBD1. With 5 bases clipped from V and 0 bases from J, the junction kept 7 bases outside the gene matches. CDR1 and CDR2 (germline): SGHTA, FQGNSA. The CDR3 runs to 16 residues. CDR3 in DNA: TGTGCCAGCAGCCCCGCCGGGACAGTTAGCAATCAGCCCCAGCATTTT. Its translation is CASSPAGTVSNQPQHF.

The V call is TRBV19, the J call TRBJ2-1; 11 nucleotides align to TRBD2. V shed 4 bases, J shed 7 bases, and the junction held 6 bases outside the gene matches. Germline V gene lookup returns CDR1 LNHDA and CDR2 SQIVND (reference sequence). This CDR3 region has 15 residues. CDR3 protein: CASSKTSGASNEQFF. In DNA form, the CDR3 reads TGTGCCAGTAGTAAGACTAGCGGGGCCTCTAATGAGCAGTTCTTC.

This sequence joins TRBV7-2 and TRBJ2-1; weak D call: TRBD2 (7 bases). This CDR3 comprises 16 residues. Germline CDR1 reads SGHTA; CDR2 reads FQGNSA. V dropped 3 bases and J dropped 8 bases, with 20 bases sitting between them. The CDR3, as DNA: TGTGCCAGCAGCTTGGGGGGCGGGAGAATGGCAGATGAGCAGTTCTTC. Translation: CASSLGGGRMADEQFF.

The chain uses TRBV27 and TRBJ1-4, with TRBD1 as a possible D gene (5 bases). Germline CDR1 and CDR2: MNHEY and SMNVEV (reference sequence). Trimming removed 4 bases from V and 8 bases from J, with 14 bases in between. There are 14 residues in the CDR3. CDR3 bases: TGTGCCAGCAGTTCGCCGGTCTCAGGGGAAAAACTGTTTTTT. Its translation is CASSSPVSGEKLFF.

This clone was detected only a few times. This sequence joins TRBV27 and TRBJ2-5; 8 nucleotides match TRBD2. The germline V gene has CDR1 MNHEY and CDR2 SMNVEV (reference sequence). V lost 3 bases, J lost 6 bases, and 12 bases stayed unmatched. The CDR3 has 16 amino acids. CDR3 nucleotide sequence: TGTGCCAGCAGTTTCCTCTCCAGCGGGAGATCTAAGACCCAGTACTTC. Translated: CASSFLSSGRSKTQYF.